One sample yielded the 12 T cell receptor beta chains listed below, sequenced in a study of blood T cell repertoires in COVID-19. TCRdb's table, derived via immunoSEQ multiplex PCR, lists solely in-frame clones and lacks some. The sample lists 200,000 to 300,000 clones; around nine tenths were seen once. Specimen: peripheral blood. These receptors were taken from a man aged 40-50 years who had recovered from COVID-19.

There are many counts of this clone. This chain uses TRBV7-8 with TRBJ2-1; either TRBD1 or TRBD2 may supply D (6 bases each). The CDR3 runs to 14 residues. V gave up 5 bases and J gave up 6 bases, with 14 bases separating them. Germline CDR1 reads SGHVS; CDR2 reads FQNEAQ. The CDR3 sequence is CASSRGGRSNEQFF. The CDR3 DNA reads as TGTGCCAGCAGCCGAGGGGGGCGGTCCAATGAGCAGTTCTTC.

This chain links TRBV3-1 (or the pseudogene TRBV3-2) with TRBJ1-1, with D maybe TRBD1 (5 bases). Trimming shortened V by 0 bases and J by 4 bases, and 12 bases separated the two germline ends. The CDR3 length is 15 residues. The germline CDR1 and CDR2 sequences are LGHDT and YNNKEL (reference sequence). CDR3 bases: TGTGCCAGCAGCCAAGATCCGGGGGTGGTCACTGAAGCTTTCTTT. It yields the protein CASSQDPGVVTEAFF.

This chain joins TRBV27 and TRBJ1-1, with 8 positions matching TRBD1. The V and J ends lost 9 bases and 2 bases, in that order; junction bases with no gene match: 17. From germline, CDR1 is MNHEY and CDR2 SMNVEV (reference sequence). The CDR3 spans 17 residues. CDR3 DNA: TGTGCCAGAGGCAGAGGTCAGGGGGCTCATTACAACACTGAAGCTTTCTTT. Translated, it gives CARGRGQGAHYNTEAFF.

The CDR3 bases are TGCGCCAGCAGCTTGGGGGCGGGGGGCCAAGAGACCCAGTACTTC. Translating it yields CASSLGAGGQETQYF. The chain uses TRBV4-1 and TRBJ2-5; TRBD2 agrees at 8 bases. J lost 1 base, V lost 5 bases, and 6 bases had no gene match. CDR3 length: 15 amino acids. The V gene's germline CDR1 is MGHRA and CDR2 YSYEKL.

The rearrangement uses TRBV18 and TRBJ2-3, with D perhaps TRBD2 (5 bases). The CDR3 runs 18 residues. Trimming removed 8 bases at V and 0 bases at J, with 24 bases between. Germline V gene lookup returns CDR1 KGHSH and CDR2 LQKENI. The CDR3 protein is CASPPDGVLDFSTDTQYF. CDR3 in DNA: TGTGCCAGCCCTCCGGATGGAGTCTTGGACTTTAGCACAGATACGCAGTATTTT.

The chain's CDR3 is CASRDPGGDTQYF. The CDR3 coding sequence is TGTGCCAGTAGAGACCCGGGGGGAGATACGCAGTATTTT. The chain links TRBV19 to TRBJ2-3; 7 nucleotides match TRBD2. The CDR3 has 13 residues. Germline trimming cut 6 bases from V and 5 bases from J; bases unmatched to any gene: 5. Germline-derived CDR1 and CDR2 are LNHDA and SQIVND (reference sequence).

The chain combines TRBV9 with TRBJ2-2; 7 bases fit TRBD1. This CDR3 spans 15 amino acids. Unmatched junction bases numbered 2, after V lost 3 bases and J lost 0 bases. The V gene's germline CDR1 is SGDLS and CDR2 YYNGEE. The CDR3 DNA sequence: TGTGCCAGCAGCGCCGGGACAGCGAACACCGGGGAGCTGTTTTTT. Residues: CASSAGTANTGELFF. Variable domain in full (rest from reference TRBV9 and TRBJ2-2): DSGVTQTPKHLITATGQRVTLRCSPRSGDLSVYWYQQSLDQGLQFLIQYYNGEERAKGNILERFSAQQFPDLHSELNLSSLELGDSALYFCASSAGTANTGELFFGEGSRLTVL.

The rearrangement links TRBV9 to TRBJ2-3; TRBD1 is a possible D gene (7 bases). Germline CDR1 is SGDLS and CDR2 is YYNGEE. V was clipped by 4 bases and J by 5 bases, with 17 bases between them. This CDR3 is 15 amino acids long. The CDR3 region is CASSYGGGFLDTQYF. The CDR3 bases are TGTGCCAGCAGCTACGGAGGGGGCTTCCTAGATACGCAGTATTTT.

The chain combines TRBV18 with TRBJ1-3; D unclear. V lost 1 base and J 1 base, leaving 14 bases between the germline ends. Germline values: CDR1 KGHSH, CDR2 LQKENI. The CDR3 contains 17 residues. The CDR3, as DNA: TGTGCCAGCTCACCACTCGAGGTAGCGGTTTCTGGAAACACCATATATTTT. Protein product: CASSPLEVAVSGNTIYF.

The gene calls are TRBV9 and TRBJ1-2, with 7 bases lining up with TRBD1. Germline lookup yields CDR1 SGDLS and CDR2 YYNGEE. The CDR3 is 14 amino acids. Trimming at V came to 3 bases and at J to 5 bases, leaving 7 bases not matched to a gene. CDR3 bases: TGTGCCAGCAGCGACCGGGACAGTCGATATGGCTACACCTTC. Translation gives CASSDRDSRYGYTF.

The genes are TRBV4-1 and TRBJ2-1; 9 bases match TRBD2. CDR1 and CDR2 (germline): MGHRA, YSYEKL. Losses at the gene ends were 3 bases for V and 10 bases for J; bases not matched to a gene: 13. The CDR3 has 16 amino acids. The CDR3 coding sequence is TGCGCCAGCAGCCAGTTTGCCCTAGCGGGGAATCGGGAGCAGTTCTTC. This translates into CASSQFALAGNREQFF.

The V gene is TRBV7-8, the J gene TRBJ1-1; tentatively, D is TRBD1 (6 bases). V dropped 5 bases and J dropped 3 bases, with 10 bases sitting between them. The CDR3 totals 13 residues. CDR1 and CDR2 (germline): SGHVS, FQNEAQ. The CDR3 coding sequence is TGTGCCAGCAGCCCCCGGACAGACACTGAAGCTTTCTTT. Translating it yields CASSPRTDTEAFF.